This entry lists 9 T cell receptor beta chains sequenced from one sample in a study of blood T cell repertoires in COVID-19. Clones were read by immunoSEQ multiplex PCR, and TCRdb kept only the in-frame ones, dropping some. The sample has 78,000 or so clones; over 75% are singletons. Sample: peripheral blood. The receptors shown here come from a man at least 80 years old with acute or convalescent COVID-19.

This clone has a handful of counts. This chain links TRBV11-1 with TRBJ1-1; no firm D call. The CDR3 extends over 16 amino acids. Germline loops: CDR1 SGHAT, CDR2 FQDESV (reference sequence). V was pared by 5 bases and J by 0 bases, with 16 bases between. The CDR3 nucleotides are TGTGCCAGCAGCGGAGCCGCGGGAGCAATGAACACTGAAGCTTTCTTT. Translation: CASSGAAGAMNTEAFF.

This rearrangement joins TRBV7-9 to TRBJ2-3; 7 positions agree with TRBD1. V lost 4 bases and J lost 6; bases outside the gene matches: 10. This CDR3 has 15 amino acids. Germline V gene lookup returns CDR1 SEHNR and CDR2 FQNEAQ (reference sequence). The CDR3 DNA is TGTGCCAGCAGCTCCAGGACAGGATCGGTTGATACGCAGTATTTT. It codes for CASSSRTGSVDTQYF.

This clone appeared once. CDR3 DNA sequence: TGTGCCATCAGTATTCTCAGGATCTATCAGCCCCAGCATTTT. Translating it yields CAISILRIYQPQHF. The genes are TRBV10-3 and TRBJ1-5; D is undetermined. Germline-derived CDR1 and CDR2 are ENHRY and SYGVKD. The ends were cut back, 5 bases at V and 5 bases at J, with 13 bases in the middle. The CDR3 consists of 14 residues.

The chain is built from TRBV7-3 and TRBJ2-1, with a possible D match to TRBD1 (6 bases). Germline V CDR1 and CDR2: SGHTA, FQGTGA. The germline V and J ends were trimmed by 2 bases and 6 bases, with 20 bases remaining between them. The CDR3 is 17 residues long. For the CDR3, the DNA is TGTGCCAGCAGCTTAGTCGGTGTTTGGGGGCCGGGCAATGAGCAGTTCTTC. This encodes CASSLVGVWGPGNEQFF.

The V call is TRBV5-8, the J call TRBJ2-2; D gene uncertain. Trimming left V 1 base short and J 6 bases short, with 4 bases between. Germline values: CDR1 SGHTS, CDR2 YDEGEE. CDR3 size: 12 residues. The CDR3 is CASSLYSGELFF. The CDR3 DNA reads TGTGCCAGCAGCTTGTATTCCGGGGAGCTGTTTTTT.

This rearrangement joins TRBV19 to TRBJ2-3, with 10 bases fitting TRBD2. CDR3 size: 14 residues. Germline CDR1 LNHDA, CDR2 SQIVND (reference sequence). V gave up 7 bases and J gave up 3 bases; unmatched junction bases: 4. The CDR3 is CASTERGGTDTQYF. The CDR3 DNA reads TGTGCCAGTACGGAGCGGGGGGGAACAGATACGCAGTATTTT.

This chain connects TRBV6-1 to TRBJ1-5; 10 nucleotides match TRBD1. From germline, CDR1 is MNHNS and CDR2 SASEGT. The CDR3 spans 15 residues. V lost 2 bases, J lost 4 bases, and 2 bases stayed unmatched. CDR3 DNA: TGTGCCAGCAGTGAATCGGGACAGGGGAATCAGCCCCAGCATTTT. Translating gives CASSESGQGNQPQHF.

CDR3 amino acids: CASREDREKTQYF. Here the CDR3 DNA reads TGTGCCAGCAGAGAGGACAGGGAAAAGACCCAGTACTTC. The chain recombines TRBV2 with TRBJ2-5; 8 nucleotides match TRBD1. This CDR3 is 13 amino acids long. Germline CDR1 and CDR2: SNHLY and FYNNEI. The V segment lost 6 bases and the J segment 6 bases; nucleotides outside the gene matches: 6.

This rearrangement joins TRBV2 to TRBJ1-3; D gene unclear. CDR1 and CDR2 (germline): SNHLY, FYNNEI. V was cut by 8 bases and J by 3 bases, with 14 bases left in between. The CDR3 spans 14 residues. CDR3 amino acids: CASRSEGYGNTIYF. CDR3 in DNA: TGTGCCAGCCGCTCGGAGGGTTATGGAAACACCATATATTTT.